In this sample, the clone carrying this TCR beta chain turned up once. What it binds is unknown. Trimming pared 1 base from V and 7 bases from J, leaving 11 bases between. The CDR3 runs 14 residues. From germline, CDR1 is SGHTA and CDR2 FQGNSA. This specimen belongs to a study of blood T cells in healthy people across ages. Study conclusions and caveats: Comparison with aged donors showed that long-lived donors had more naive CD4+ cells and higher diversity.

For the second PCR, which ran for 7 to 11 cycles, a sample-barcoded 5' primer and a J-beta primer mix were used. TCRdb ran MiXCR on the 5' RACE reads and lists one entry per CDR3 protein. The sample lists about 290,000 distinct CDR3 sequences, 25% to 30% seen once, with 25% to 30% in the top ten. This clonotype was obtained from an older woman in good health. Sequencing was carried out using blood. This chain links TRBV7-2 with TRBJ2-1, with no clear D. CDR3 region: CASSLGQEGNEQFF. The CDR3 DNA reads TGTGCCAGCAGCTTAGGGCAGGAAGGGAATGAGCAGTTCTTC.